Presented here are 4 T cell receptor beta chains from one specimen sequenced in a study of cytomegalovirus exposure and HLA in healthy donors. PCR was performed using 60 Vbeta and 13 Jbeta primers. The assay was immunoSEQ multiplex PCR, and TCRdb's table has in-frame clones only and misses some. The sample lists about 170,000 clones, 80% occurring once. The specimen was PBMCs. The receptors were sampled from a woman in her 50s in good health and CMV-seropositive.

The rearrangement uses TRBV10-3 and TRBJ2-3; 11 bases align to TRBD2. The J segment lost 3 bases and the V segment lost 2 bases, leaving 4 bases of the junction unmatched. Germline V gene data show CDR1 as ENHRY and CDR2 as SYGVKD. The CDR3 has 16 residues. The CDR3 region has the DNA TGTGCCATCAGTGAGAGACTAGCGGGGAGTACAGATACGCAGTATTTT. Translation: CAISERLAGSTDTQYF.

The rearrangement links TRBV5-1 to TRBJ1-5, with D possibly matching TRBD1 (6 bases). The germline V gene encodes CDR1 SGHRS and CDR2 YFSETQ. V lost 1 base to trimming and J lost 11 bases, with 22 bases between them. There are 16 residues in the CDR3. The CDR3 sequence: CASSLLGAGAGGTQHF. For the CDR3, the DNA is TGCGCCAGCAGCTTGCTCGGAGCAGGGGCTGGTGGGACCCAGCATTTT.

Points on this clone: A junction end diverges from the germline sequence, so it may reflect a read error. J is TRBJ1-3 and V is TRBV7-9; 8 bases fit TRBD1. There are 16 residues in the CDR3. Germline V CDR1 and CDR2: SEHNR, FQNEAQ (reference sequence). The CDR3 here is CSSSSTRGLGGNTIYF. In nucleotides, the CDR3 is TGTTCCAGCAGCTCAACCAGGGGGCTGGGTGGAAACACCATATATTTT.

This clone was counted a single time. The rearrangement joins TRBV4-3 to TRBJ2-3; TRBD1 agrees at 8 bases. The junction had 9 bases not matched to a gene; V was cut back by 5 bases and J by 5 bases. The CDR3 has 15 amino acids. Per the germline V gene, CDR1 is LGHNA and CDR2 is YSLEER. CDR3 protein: CASSYGQGVLDTQYF. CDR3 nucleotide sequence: TGCGCCAGCAGCTACGGACAGGGAGTGTTAGATACGCAGTATTTT.